One sample yielded the 8 T cell receptor beta chains listed below, sequenced in a study of CD8 T cells in ankylosing spondylitis. TCRdb reanalysed the 5' RACE reads using MiXCR and keeps one entry per CDR3 protein. The data contain about 200,000 distinct CDR3 sequences, roughly 25% of them seen just once; the ten biggest clones take up 6.6%. Sequencing used blood, either unsorted or a sorted T cell fraction (not recorded which). All receptors derive from a male donor with ankylosing spondylitis or in good health (not recorded which).

This clonotype was counted ten times or more. V and J are TRBV12-3 or TRBV12-4 and TRBJ1-5; D is ambiguous. The CDR3 totals 12 residues. V lost 1 base to trimming and J lost 9 bases, with 7 bases between them. The CDR3 sequence is CASSLGLGPQHF. In nucleotides, the CDR3 is TGTGCCAGCAGTTTAGGGCTCGGGCCCCAGCATTTT.

The chain is built from TRBV20-1 and TRBJ1-1; possibly TRBD1 for D (5 bases). Trimming shortened V by 0 bases and J by 6 bases, and 14 bases separated the two germline ends. Germline-derived CDR1 and CDR2 are DFQATT and SNEGSKA (reference sequence). The CDR3 has 14 residues. The DNA of the CDR3 is TGCAGTGCTAGAGATCCAGGGTCGGACTCTGAAGCTTTCTTT. It translates to CSARDPGSDSEAFF.

The genes are TRBV20-1 and TRBJ2-4; D remains unclear. CDR1 is DFQATT, CDR2 SNEGSKA, per germline (reference sequence). The CDR3 is made up of 14 amino acids. CDR3 in amino acids: CSTTKQVAKNIQYF. The CDR3 DNA reads as TGCAGCACTACCAAGCAGGTTGCCAAAAACATTCAGTACTTC.

This clonotype was seen more than once but under ten times. The chain uses TRBV5-1 and TRBJ2-7; TRBD2 agrees at 10 bases. The V and J ends lost 4 bases and 6 bases, in that order; junction bases with no gene match: 7. The CDR3 extends over 14 amino acids. The germline V gene has CDR1 SGHRS and CDR2 YFSETQ. As DNA, the CDR3 is TGCGCCAGCAGCGGAGCGGGAGGGCCAGGCGAGCAGTACTTC. Its translation: CASSGAGGPGEQYF.

Concerning this clonotype itself: The junction does not match germline at one end; this may be a read error. The chain joins TRBV24-1 to TRBJ2-7; D is tentatively TRBD1 or TRBD2 (6 bases each). The germline V gene encodes CDR1 KGHDR and CDR2 SFDVKD. The CDR3 totals 17 residues. CDR3 sequence reads: CAASRRWYREVPGEQYF. In DNA, the CDR3 is TGTGCCGCCAGCCGCCGATGGTACAGGGAGGTCCCTGGGGAGCAGTACTTC.

This clonotype was counted a single time. V is TRBV20-1 and J is TRBJ2-1; D is undetermined. The V end lost 6 bases, the J end lost 9 bases, and 12 bases lay between the germline ends. CDR3 size: 11 residues. From germline, CDR1 is DFQATT and CDR2 SNEGSKA (reference sequence). The CDR3: CSAPSRGEQFF. The CDR3 DNA is TGCAGTGCCCCGAGCCGCGGTGAGCAGTTCTTC.

This clonotype has ten or more counts. This chain uses TRBV20-1 with TRBJ2-2; 9 bases are a match to TRBD1. Germline values: CDR1 DFQATT, CDR2 SNEGSKA (reference sequence). The CDR3 has 14 residues. J was trimmed by 4 bases and V by 6 bases; bases with no gene match: 6. CDR3 sequence reads: CSAPTGGTTGELFF. CDR3 sequence (DNA): TGCAGTGCCCCAACAGGGGGCACCACCGGGGAGCTGTTTTTT.

This clonotype has ten or more counts. This chain uses TRBV20-1 with TRBJ2-7; D gene unclear. The CDR3 contains 11 residues. Looked up from germline, CDR1 is DFQATT and CDR2 is SNEGSKA (reference sequence). The ends were cut back, 6 bases at V and 5 bases at J, with 11 bases in the middle. Here the CDR3 DNA reads TGCAGTGCCGGCCAGCAAGACGAGCAGTACTTC. It specifies CSAGQQDEQYF.